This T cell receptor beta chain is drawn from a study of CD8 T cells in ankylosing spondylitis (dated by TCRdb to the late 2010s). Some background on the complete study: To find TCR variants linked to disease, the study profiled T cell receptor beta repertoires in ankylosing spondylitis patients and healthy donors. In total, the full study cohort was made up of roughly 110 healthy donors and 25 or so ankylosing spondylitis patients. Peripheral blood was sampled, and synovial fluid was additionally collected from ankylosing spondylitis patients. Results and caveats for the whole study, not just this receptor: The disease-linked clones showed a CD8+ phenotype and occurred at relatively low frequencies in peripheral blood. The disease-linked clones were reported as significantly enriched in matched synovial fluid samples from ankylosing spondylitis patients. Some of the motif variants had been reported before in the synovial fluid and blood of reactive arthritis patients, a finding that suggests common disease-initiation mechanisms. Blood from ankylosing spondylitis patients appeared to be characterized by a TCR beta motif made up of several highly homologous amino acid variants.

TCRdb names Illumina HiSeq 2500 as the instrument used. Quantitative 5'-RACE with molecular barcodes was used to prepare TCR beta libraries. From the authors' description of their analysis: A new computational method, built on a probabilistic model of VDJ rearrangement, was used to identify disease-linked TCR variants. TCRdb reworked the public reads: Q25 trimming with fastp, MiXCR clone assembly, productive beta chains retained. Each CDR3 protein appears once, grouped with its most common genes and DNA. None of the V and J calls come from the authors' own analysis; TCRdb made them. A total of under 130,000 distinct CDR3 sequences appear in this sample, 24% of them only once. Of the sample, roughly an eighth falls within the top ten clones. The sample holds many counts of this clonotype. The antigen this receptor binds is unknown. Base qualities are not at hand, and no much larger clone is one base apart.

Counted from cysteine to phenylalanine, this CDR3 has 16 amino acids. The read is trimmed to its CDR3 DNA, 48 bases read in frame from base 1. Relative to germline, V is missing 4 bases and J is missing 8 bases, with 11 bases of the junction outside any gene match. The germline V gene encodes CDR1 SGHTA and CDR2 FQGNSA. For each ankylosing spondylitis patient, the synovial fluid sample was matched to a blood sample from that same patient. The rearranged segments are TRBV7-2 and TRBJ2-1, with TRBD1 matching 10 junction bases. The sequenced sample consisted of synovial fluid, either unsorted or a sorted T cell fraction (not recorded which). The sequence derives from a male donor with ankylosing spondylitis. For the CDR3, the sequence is CASSSNRDRGFDEQFF. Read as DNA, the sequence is TGTGCCAGCAGCTCAAACCGGGACAGGGGTTTCGATGAGCAGTTCTTC. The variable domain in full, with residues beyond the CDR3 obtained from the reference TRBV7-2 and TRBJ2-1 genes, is GAGVSQSPSNKVTEKGKDVELRCDPISGHTALYWYRQSLGQGLEFLIYFQGNSAPDKSGLPSDRFSAERTGGSVSTLTIQRTQQEDSAVYLCASSSNRDRGFDEQFFGPGTRLTVL.